These 23 T cell receptor beta chains were all obtained from the same sample, sequenced in a study of beta chain features in type 1 diabetes. The authors reverse transcribed all of the isolated RNA, so sequencing captured expressed TCRB transcripts. Clones were read by immunoSEQ multiplex PCR, and TCRdb kept only the in-frame ones, dropping some. The sample consists of around 350,000 clones, 10% to 15% of them appearing once. Sequencing input: naive CD4+ T cells from blood. The source of these receptors is a man aged 18 to 29 in good health.

The chain combines TRBV7-9 with TRBJ2-7, with 9 bases that match TRBD1. CDR1 is SEHNR and CDR2 is FQNEAQ in the germline V gene (reference sequence). V was clipped by 5 bases and J by 1 base; unmatched bases: 9. This CDR3 region has 16 residues. This chain's CDR3 is CASSQSPGQGSYEQYF. CDR3 coding DNA: TGTGCCAGCAGCCAGTCCCCGGGACAGGGTTCCTACGAGCAGTACTTC.

In its sample, this clone was seen a few times. The rearrangement links TRBV28 to TRBJ1-1; 8 bases align to TRBD1. Trimming took 5 bases from V and 0 from J; bases not matched to a gene: 5. From germline, CDR1 is MDHEN and CDR2 SYDVKM. The CDR3 runs 15 residues. The CDR3 nucleotides read TGTGCCAGCAGTCAACCAGGGGGCATGAACACTGAAGCTTTCTTT. Translation gives CASSQPGGMNTEAFF.

This chain uses TRBV2 with TRBJ2-1; the match to TRBD2 covers 10 bases. Trimming took 4 bases from V and 7 from J; bases not matched to a gene: 4. This CDR3 is 14 amino acids long. Germline V lookup: CDR1 SNHLY, CDR2 FYNNEI. Here the CDR3 reads CASSAGLATNEQFF. The CDR3 coding sequence is TGTGCCAGCAGTGCGGGACTAGCGACTAATGAGCAGTTCTTC.

The chain links TRBV6-5 to TRBJ2-3, with D hard to call. Trimming left V 6 bases short and J 6 bases short, with 7 bases between. This CDR3 has 11 amino acids. The germline V gene encodes CDR1 MNHEY and CDR2 SVGAGI. The CDR3 DNA is TGTGCCAGCAGGCGGCAGGATACGCAGTATTTT. Its translation: CASRRQDTQYF.

This clone was counted only a few times. The same CDR3 also results from other DNA sequences found in this sample. The V gene is TRBV27, the J gene TRBJ2-5; D gene uncertain. The CDR3 contains 11 residues. Germline CDR1 and CDR2: MNHEY and SMNVEV (reference sequence). Trimming shortened V by 4 bases and J by 4 bases, and 4 bases separated the two germline ends. The CDR3 loop reads CASSSSETQYF. In DNA form, the CDR3 reads TGTGCCAGCAGTTCCTCAGAGACCCAGTACTTC.

This clone has just a few counts. The chain employs TRBV18 and TRBJ2-7, with D possibly TRBD2 on 5 matching bases. The germline CDR1 and CDR2 sequences are KGHSH and LQKENI. The length of the CDR3 is 14 residues. The ends were cut back, 3 bases at V and 2 bases at J, with 11 bases in the middle. The CDR3 coding sequence is TGTGCCAGCTCACCGGGAAGGGAGACCTACGAGCAGTACTTC. This codes for CASSPGRETYEQYF.

The gene calls are TRBV19 and TRBJ2-1, with TRBD2 matching over 13 bases. Trimming removed 4 bases from V and 9 bases from J; junction bases left unmatched: 3. The germline V gene encodes CDR1 LNHDA and CDR2 SQIVND (reference sequence). This CDR3 comprises 14 residues. CDR3 sequence reads: CASSRGLAGTEQFF. The CDR3 region has the DNA TGTGCCAGTAGTAGGGGACTAGCGGGGACTGAGCAGTTCTTC.

V gene TRBV5-6 combines with J gene TRBJ1-2, with TRBD1 identical over 8 bases. The junction had 4 bases not matched to a gene; V was cut back by 1 base and J by 11 bases. Per the germline V gene, CDR1 is SGHDT and CDR2 is YYEEEE. The CDR3 runs 12 residues. In DNA form, the CDR3 reads TGTGCCAGCAGCTTGAGGGACAGGATGTACACCTTC. Translation: CASSLRDRMYTF.

The CDR3 region has the DNA TGTGCCATCACAGGGGACAGGGAAACCTATGGCTACACCTTC. This gives the protein CAITGDRETYGYTF. V is TRBV10-3 and J is TRBJ1-2; 9 bases match TRBD1. The length of the CDR3 is 14 residues. J gave up 4 bases and V 7 bases, and 7 bases lay outside the gene matches. Germline V lookup: CDR1 ENHRY, CDR2 SYGVKD.

This clone has a single count. This chain's CDR3 is CASSQGIAGAEAFF. Here the CDR3 DNA reads TGTGCCAGCAGCCAAGGTATCGCCGGGGCTGAAGCTTTCTTT. The J gene is TRBJ1-1, the V gene TRBV4-2; D gene unclear. The V gene's germline CDR1 is LGHNA and CDR2 YNFKEQ. V gave up 1 base and J gave up 6 bases, with 12 bases separating them. CDR3 length equals 14 residues.

The chain employs TRBV29-1 and TRBJ2-5, with 8 bases identical to TRBD2. Trimming took 5 bases from V and 3 from J; bases not matched to a gene: 8. The CDR3 is 14 residues long. The germline V gene encodes CDR1 SQVTM and CDR2 ANQGSEA. The chain's CDR3 is CSVTPPGGEETQYF. The CDR3 DNA is TGCAGCGTTACCCCCCCGGGGGGGGAAGAGACCCAGTACTTC.

This clone has more than one count but fewer than ten. The chain links TRBV10-3 to TRBJ2-7; D might be TRBD2 (5 bases). Germline-derived CDR1 and CDR2 are ENHRY and SYGVKD. Trimming pared 2 bases from V and 6 bases from J, leaving 11 bases between. The CDR3 has 13 amino acids. The CDR3 reads CAISEPGWGEQYF. The CDR3 DNA is TGTGCCATCAGTGAGCCGGGGTGGGGCGAGCAGTACTTC.

This clone has a handful of counts. The chain carries TRBV28 and TRBJ2-2; D is undetermined. Trimming removed 1 base at V and 5 bases at J, with 11 bases between. Germline lookup yields CDR1 MDHEN and CDR2 SYDVKM. This CDR3 is built from 15 residues. CDR3 loop: CASSLLDTVTGELFF. CDR3 nucleotide sequence: TGTGCCAGCAGTTTATTGGATACAGTGACCGGGGAGCTGTTTTTT.

The V and J genes are TRBV28 and TRBJ2-1, with 7 positions matching TRBD2. In germline, CDR1 is MDHEN, CDR2 SYDVKM. After removal of 4 bases from V and 8 bases from J, the junction contained 23 bases not matched to a gene. There are 19 residues in the CDR3. CDR3: CASSSPRAGLAALGYEQFF. The CDR3 DNA reads as TGTGCCAGCAGTTCCCCGCGTGCCGGGCTAGCGGCACTCGGGTATGAGCAGTTCTTC.

This clone showed up just a few times. The gene calls are TRBV19 and TRBJ1-1, with a possible D match to TRBD1 (6 bases). The V gene's germline CDR1 is LNHDA and CDR2 SQIVND (reference sequence). V gave up 2 bases and J gave up 4 bases, with 11 bases separating them. CDR3 size: 14 residues. CDR3 coding DNA: TGTGCCAGTAGTATACTCAGGGGCGGCACTGAAGCTTTCTTT. Translation: CASSILRGGTEAFF. The full variable domain, rest sourced from reference TRBV19 and TRBJ1-1, is DGGITQSPKYLFRKEGQNVTLSCEQNLNHDAMYWYRQDPGQGLRLIYYSQIVNDFQKGDIAEGYSVSREKKESFPLTVTSAQKNPTAFYLCASSILRGGTEAFFGQGTRLTVV.

Only a few counts were recorded for this clone. Other nucleotide sequences from this sample produce the same CDR3. This chain links TRBV7-3 with TRBJ1-1, with a weak D call TRBD1 (5 bases). In germline, CDR1 is SGHTA, CDR2 FQGTGA. Trimming cost V 6 bases and J 1 base, with 9 bases left between them. The length of the CDR3 is 13 residues. The CDR3, as DNA: TGTGCCAGCAGTTTACAGGAGAACACTGAAGCTTTCTTT. The encoded protein is CASSLQENTEAFF.

This clone was observed a handful of times. V usage is TRBV9 and J usage is TRBJ2-5; D call uncertain. The CDR3 contains 14 residues. V lost 1 base, J lost 1 base, and 8 bases lay in between. Germline V gene lookup returns CDR1 SGDLS and CDR2 YYNGEE. The CDR3 loop is CASSVYGGQETQYF. As DNA, the CDR3 is TGTGCCAGCAGCGTATATGGCGGCCAAGAGACCCAGTACTTC. Supplemented by reference TRBV9 and TRBJ2-5, the full variable domain reads DSGVTQTPKHLITATGQRVTLRCSPRSGDLSVYWYQQSLDQGLQFLIQYYNGEERAKGNILERFSAQQFPDLHSELNLSSLELGDSALYFCASSVYGGQETQYFGPGTRLLVL.

V is TRBV7-9 and J is TRBJ2-5; maybe TRBD1 (5 bases). Deletions cut 3 bases from V and 5 bases from J, with 16 bases between. CDR1 is SEHNR, CDR2 FQNEAQ, per germline (reference sequence). There are 15 residues in the CDR3. The CDR3 coding sequence is TGTGCCAGCAGCTTTCAAGGGGCGAAAGGGGAGACCCAGTACTTC. Amino acid sequence: CASSFQGAKGETQYF.

The rearrangement joins TRBV7-9 to TRBJ2-7, with D possibly being TRBD1 (6 bases). Germline V gene sequence: CDR1 SEHNR, CDR2 FQNEAQ (reference sequence). V was clipped by 3 bases and J by 7 bases, with 16 bases between them. There are 14 residues in the CDR3. The CDR3 sequence: CASSFRQESGEQYF. CDR3 bases: TGTGCCAGCAGCTTCAGACAGGAATCGGGGGAGCAGTACTTC. The full variable domain, completed using reference TRBV7-9 and TRBJ2-7, is DTGVSQNPRHKITKRGQNVTFRCDPISEHNRLYWYRQTLGQGPEFLTYFQNEAQLEKSRLLSDRFSAERPKGSFSTLEIQRTEQGDSAMYLCASSFRQESGEQYFGPGTRLTVT.

The V and J genes are TRBV6-4 and TRBJ2-7; a possible D gene is TRBD1 (6 bases). This CDR3 spans 14 amino acids. CDR1 is MRHNA and CDR2 is SNTAGT in the germline V gene. V was clipped by 6 bases and J by 3 bases, with 15 bases between them. CDR3 nucleotide sequence: TGTGCCAGCAGCGAAGATCCACAGGGCTACGAGCAGTACTTC. Residues: CASSEDPQGYEQYF.

The J gene is TRBJ1-2, the V gene TRBV28; no definite D call. CDR3 length: 15 amino acids. With 1 base removed from V and 0 bases from J, the gap between germline ends came to 9 bases. Germline assignment: CDR1 MDHEN and CDR2 SYDVKM. The CDR3 region has the DNA TGTGCCAGCAGTTTATTACAAAAAGCTAACTATGGCTACACCTTC. This translates into CASSLLQKANYGYTF.

V gene TRBV5-1 combines with J gene TRBJ2-1; tentative D call: TRBD1 (6 bases). V dropped 5 bases and J dropped 8 bases, with 20 bases sitting between them. Germline lookup yields CDR1 SGHRS and CDR2 YFSETQ. The CDR3 totals 15 residues. The CDR3 spells CASRGAIAGDDEQFF. DNA for the CDR3: TGCGCCAGCAGAGGGGCCATCGCAGGGGACGATGAGCAGTTCTTC.

About this clone: A read error may produce the germline difference seen at one junction end. This sequence joins TRBV30 and TRBJ1-1; no definite D call. This CDR3 has 14 amino acids. CDR1 and CDR2 from the germline V gene are GTSNPN and SVGIG (reference sequence). The CDR3 is CAWGVSTRETEAFF. DNA of the CDR3: TGTGCCTGGGGTGTATCGACGAGGGAAACTGAAGCTTTCTTT.